This TCR beta chain was recovered during a study of CD8+CD57+ T cells in acquired aplastic anemia. Overall study: Sorted CD4+ and CD8+ cells gave an average of about 3 ug of DNA. CD4+ reads averaged approximately 11 million in healthy donors. Study results and limitations: Patients and controls were found to share some 30 CD8+ CDR3 sequences. CD8+ Simpson's diversity showed no significant patient-control difference.

The CDR3 spans 16 residues. Germline loops: CDR1 LGHNA, CDR2 YNFKEQ. V shed 4 bases and J 3 bases; nucleotides not matched to a gene: 7. This clonotype has ten or more counts. Its target is not known. The template used for profiling TCR beta VDJ and CDR3 was genomic DNA. TCRdb called the reads again in MiXCR, with one record for every CDR3 protein. The sample lists about 220,000 distinct CDR3 sequences; about a third were seen once. The chain links TRBV4-2 to TRBJ2-4; 9 positions match TRBD2. What was sequenced was sorted CD4+, CD8+, or CD8+CD57+ T cells (not recorded which) from PBMCs. This TCR derives from a human donor in good health, serving as a control. CDR3 region: CASSLPSTSGKNIQYF. The CDR3 nucleotides read TGTGCCAGCAGCCTACCATCGACTAGCGGCAAAAACATTCAGTACTTC.